One TCR beta chain is described in this entry. This clonotype showed up just a few times. There is no known antigen for this receptor. No much larger clone exists at a distance of one base, and base qualities are not known. The CDR3 spans 13 residues, from the cysteine through the phenylalanine. CDR3 DNA only is kept here, 39 bases in frame from base 1. Trimming takes 1 base off V and 6 bases off J; junction bases not matched to a gene: 5. CDR1 SQVTM and CDR2 ANQGSEA were looked up in the germline V gene. These data originate in a study of T cells after yellow fever vaccination (dated by TCRdb to about 2019). Concerning the study at large: The SMART-Seq v4 Ultra Low Input RNA kit was used to prepare libraries from fractions with low cell numbers. To follow T-cell clones before and after primary and booster YFV17D yellow fever vaccination, bulk TCR alpha and beta repertoires were sequenced over time. Two healthy male donors, one aged 18 to 29 and one aged 30 to 40 years, made up the cohort. Blood samples were taken at several timepoints before and after primary and secondary immunization, and bulk PBMC replicates and cell subsets were isolated.

What the authors observed across the whole study: Only two donors were included in the study, so the extent to which the findings can be generalized is limited. FACS-sorted repertoires could contain abundant contaminating clonotypes from the bulk population, so computational filtering was required. A small fraction of clonotypes appeared in both the CD4 and CD8 compartments, likely as a result of convergent recombination. Most clones expanded after primary vaccination were re-detected after the booster (about 95% of CD4 and around 88% of CD8), suggesting broad memory maintenance. Compared with the primary T-cell response, the secondary T-cell response was faster but weaker, reaching its peak on day 5 rather than on day 15.

The treatment or condition tag for this specimen amounts to: live attenuated yellow fever vaccine strain. A standard Ficoll-Paque protocol was used to isolate PBMCs from peripheral blood. CD4 and CD8 T-cell fractions were isolated with Dynabeads CD4 and CD8 positive selection kits. TriZol was used to extract RNA from bulk PBMCs, from CD4 and CD8 fractions, and from dextramer-positive and dextramer-negative fractions. TCR cDNA was synthesized by 5'RACE template switching, which introduced a universal primer site and unique molecular identifiers. cDNA synthesis was primed from both the TCR alpha and TCR beta constant segments. Library amplification involved two PCR steps, and the second step added sample barcodes and sequencing adapters. Sequencing of libraries was performed on Illumina HiSeq 2500 (2x100 bp) or NovaSeq (2x150 bp). The study's processing was this. Demultiplexing of reads and collapsing into UMI consensus sequences were performed with MIGEC, and V(D)J alignment was carried out with MiXCR. Vaccine-responding clonotypes were identified with edgeR using replicate PBMC samples, with FDR below 0.01 and a log2 fold change above 5 up to day 15 being required. Bulk clonotypes were assigned CD4 or CD8 identity according to which sequenced CD4 or CD8 repertoire held them at higher abundance. TCRdb ran its own pipeline on the public reads, namely fastp trimming at Q25 and MiXCR clone calling, and kept in-frame beta chains. Each CDR3 protein gets just one entry, which takes the most common genes and DNA from the rows behind it. The V and J calls here are based on TCRdb, not the publication. The sample table contains approximately 70,000 distinct CDR3 sequences; only one count was recorded for around 7.1% of them. Of the sample, roughly 29% falls within the top ten clones.

The source is a young man who received the YFV17D yellow fever vaccine. The chain is encoded by TRBV29-1 joined to TRBJ1-2, and TRBD1 matches 7 of the central bases. This material consisted of CD8+ T cells sorted from PBMCs, taken about 10 days after the first yellow fever vaccination. The DNA sequence is as follows: TGCAGCGTTGAAGTGGGGGACAGAGATGGCTACACCTTC. Its amino acids are CSVEVGDRDGYTF. The reference TRBV29-1 and TRBJ1-2 proteins fill in what lies around the CDR3, so the full variable domain reads SAVISQKPSRDICQRGTSLTIQCQVDSQVTMMFWYRQQPGQSLTLIATANQGSEATYESGFVIDKFPISRPNLTFSTLTVSNMSPEDSSIYLCSVEVGDRDGYTFGSGTRLTVV.